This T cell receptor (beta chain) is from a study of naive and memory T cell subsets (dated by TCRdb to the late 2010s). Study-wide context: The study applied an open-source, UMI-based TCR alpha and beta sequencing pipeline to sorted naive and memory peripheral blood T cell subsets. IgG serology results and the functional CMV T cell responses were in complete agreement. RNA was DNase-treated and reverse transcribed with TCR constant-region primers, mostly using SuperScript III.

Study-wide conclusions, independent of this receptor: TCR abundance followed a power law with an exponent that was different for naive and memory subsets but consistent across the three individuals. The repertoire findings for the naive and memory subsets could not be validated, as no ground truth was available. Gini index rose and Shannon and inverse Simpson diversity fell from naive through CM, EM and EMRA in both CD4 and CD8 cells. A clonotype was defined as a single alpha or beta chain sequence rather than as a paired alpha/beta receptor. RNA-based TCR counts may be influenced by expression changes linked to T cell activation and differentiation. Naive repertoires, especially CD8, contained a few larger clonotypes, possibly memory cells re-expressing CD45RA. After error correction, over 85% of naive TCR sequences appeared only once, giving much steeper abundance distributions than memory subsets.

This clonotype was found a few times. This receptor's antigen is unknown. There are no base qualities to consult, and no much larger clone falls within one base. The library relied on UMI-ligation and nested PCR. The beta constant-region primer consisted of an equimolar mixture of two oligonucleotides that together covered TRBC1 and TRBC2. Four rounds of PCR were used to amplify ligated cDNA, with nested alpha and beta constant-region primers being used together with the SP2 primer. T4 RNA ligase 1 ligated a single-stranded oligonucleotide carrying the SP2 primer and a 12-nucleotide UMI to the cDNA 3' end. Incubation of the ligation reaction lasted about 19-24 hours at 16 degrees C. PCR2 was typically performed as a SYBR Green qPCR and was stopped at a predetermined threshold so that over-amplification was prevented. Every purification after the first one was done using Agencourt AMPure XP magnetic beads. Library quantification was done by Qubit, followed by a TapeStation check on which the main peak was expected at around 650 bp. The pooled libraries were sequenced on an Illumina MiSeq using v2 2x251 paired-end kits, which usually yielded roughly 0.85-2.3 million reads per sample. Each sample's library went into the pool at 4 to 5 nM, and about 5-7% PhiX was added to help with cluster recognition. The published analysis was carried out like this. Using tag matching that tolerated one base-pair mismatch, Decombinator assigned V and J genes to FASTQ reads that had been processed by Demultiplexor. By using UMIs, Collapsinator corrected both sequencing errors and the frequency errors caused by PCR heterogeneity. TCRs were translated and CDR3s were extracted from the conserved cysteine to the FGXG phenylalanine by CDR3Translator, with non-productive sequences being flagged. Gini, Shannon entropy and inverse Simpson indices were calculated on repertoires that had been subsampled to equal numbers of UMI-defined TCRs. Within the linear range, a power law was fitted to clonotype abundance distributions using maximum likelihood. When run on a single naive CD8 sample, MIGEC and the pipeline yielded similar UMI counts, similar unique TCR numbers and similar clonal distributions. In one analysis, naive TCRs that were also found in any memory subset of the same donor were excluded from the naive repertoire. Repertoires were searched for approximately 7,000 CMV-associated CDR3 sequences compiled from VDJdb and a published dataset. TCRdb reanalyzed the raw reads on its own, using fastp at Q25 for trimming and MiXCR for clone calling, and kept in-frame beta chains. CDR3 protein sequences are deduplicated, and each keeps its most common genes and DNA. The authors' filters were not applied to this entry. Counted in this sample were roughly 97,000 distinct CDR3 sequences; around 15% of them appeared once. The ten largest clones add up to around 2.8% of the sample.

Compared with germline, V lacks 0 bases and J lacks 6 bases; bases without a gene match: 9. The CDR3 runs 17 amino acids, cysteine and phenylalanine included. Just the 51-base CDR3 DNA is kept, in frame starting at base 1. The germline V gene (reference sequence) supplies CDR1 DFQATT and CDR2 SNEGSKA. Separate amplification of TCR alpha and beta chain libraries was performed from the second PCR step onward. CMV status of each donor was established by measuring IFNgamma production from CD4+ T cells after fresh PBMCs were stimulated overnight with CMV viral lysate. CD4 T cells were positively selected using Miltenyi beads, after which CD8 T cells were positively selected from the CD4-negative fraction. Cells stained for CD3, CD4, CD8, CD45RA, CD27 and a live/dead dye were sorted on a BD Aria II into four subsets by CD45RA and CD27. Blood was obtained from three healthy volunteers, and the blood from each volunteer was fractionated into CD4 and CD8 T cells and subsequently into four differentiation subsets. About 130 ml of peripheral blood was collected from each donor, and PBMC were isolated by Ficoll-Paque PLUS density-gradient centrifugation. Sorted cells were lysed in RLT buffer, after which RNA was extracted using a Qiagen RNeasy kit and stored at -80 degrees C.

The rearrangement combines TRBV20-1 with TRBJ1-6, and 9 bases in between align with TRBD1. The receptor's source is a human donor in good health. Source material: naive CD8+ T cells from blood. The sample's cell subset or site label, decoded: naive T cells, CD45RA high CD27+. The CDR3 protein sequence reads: CSARDLSGDRANSPLHF. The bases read TGCAGTGCTAGAGATCTTTCGGGGGACAGGGCTAATTCACCCCTCCACTTT.